This T cell receptor (beta chain) was documented in a study of blood T cell repertoires in COVID-19 (TCRdb year 2020). Background on the whole study: Samples from collaborators originated in the United States, Italy and Spain and spanned both the acute and convalescent phases of COVID-19. The material from the prospective study consisted of cDNA or gDNA derived from T cells, B-cell-depleted T cells, or PBMCs. Subjects who had been exposed to COVID-19, were actively infected with it, or had recovered from it provided the deeply sampled blood TCRbeta repertoires that made up the dataset. A freely available public database, intended as a resource for researchers studying the immune response to SARS-CoV-2, is where the repertoires were released. Samples were obtained from the ongoing ImmuneRACE study (first 160 participants) and from some 1,200 subjects provided by 6 global collaborators. Nearly every sample came with metadata listing a de-identified subject ID, COVID-19 status, age in years and sex. Where available, HLA class I and class II types were taken from metadata supplied by the sample provider and were not determined by assay-based typing.

TCRbeta CDR3 regions were amplified from genomic DNA by means of the immunoSEQ Assay, a bias-controlled multiplex PCR. As for how the authors treated the data: Within the assay, amplification of reference gene primers was used to estimate how many nucleated cells each sample contained. Sequence reads were collapsed and filtered to measure the absolute abundance of every unique TCRbeta CDR3 rearrangement. For each sample, productive Simpson clonality was calculated by taking the square root of Simpson's diversity index across productive rearrangements. Drawn from immuneACCESS, this table holds only the in-frame rearrangements with V and J called that TCRdb kept. Clones are partly lost; checked studies trace under half to an unresolved V gene and leave the rest unexplained. From that table come the V and J calls and clone size; the DNA was used to work out D and trimming. The sample contains a few hundred thousand clones, about 90% of them found a single time. Less than 0.75% of the sample rests with the top ten.

Enrolling through a virtual design, the prospective study's participants ranged in age from roughly 18 to 90 years and lived across some 23 United States geographic areas. Cohort assignment in the prospective study relied on participant-reported clinical history from a screening survey and a study questionnaire. For ImmuneRACE Cohort 3, a participant was defined as recovered based on two consecutive negative NP/OP PCR tests, clearance by a healthcare professional, or resolution of symptoms. Mobile phlebotomists in the prospective study collected whole blood, serum and a nasopharyngeal or oropharyngeal swab from every participant. Over a roughly two-month period, participants in the prospective study had the option of providing additional blood draws and questionnaires. Before DNA extraction, blood samples from the prospective study were shipped at room temperature or frozen. A remark on this clone: The antigen this receptor binds is unknown. Per-nucleotide qualities are absent, and no much larger clonotype sits a single base away.

The CDR3 goes from the cysteine to the phenylalanine over 15 residues. The read is trimmed to its CDR3 DNA, 45 bases read in frame from base 1. For CDR1 and CDR2, the germline V gene lists KGHSH and LQKENI. V is pruned by 0 bases and J by 4 bases, leaving 2 bases of the junction without a gene match. What the work shows at the level of the full study, not this receptor alone: The amount of clinical and demographic metadata varied by source and participant and was provided uncurated.

The specimen sequenced was PBMCs or T cells enriched from blood (not recorded which). The receptor comes from a man younger than 30 who had recovered from COVID-19. The V gene is TRBV18 and the J gene is TRBJ1-4, with 7 junctional bases fitting TRBD1. The encoded CDR3 is CASSPPGQYNEKLFF. The base sequence is TGTGCCAGCTCACCACCGGGACAGTATAATGAAAAACTGTTTTTT. Here the CDR3 is joined to the reference TRBV18 and TRBJ1-4 genes, and the full variable domain is: NAGVMQNPRHLVRRRGQEARLRCSPMKGHSHVYWYRQLPEEGLKFMVYLQKENIIDESGMPKERFSAEFPKEGPSILRIQQVVRGDSAAYFCASSPPGQYNEKLFFGSGTQLSVL.